This TCR beta chain was sequenced in a study of T cells after yellow fever vaccination. The study, taken as a whole, reports: Within FACS-sorted repertoires, abundant clonotypes contaminating from the bulk population could be present.

As concerns this clonotype: Its antigen is not identified.

As TCR cDNA was made by 5'RACE template switching, a universal primer site and UMIs were added. MiXCR, run by TCRdb on the 5' RACE reads, gives a single entry per CDR3 protein. This sample has 95,000 to 100,000 distinct CDR3 sequences, with about 6% found just once. CDR3 length: 12 residues. Trimming pared 2 bases from V and 6 bases from J, leaving 5 bases between. Germline lookup yields CDR1 ENHRY and CDR2 SYGVKD. The genes are TRBV10-3 and TRBJ2-1; unclear D gene. This material consisted of CD8+ T cells sorted from PBMCs, taken 10 days after the yellow fever booster vaccination. This sequence originates from a man in his late teens or twenties who received the YFV17D yellow fever vaccine. DNA of the CDR3: TGTGCCATCAGTGAGACACCCAATGAGCAGTTCTTC. Protein: CAISETPNEQFF.